The T cell receptor beta chain described here comes from a study of blood T cells in healthy people across ages. In the study overall: The template switching approach captured approximately one barcoded beta molecule for every two T cells.

Donation came from healthy Caucasian individuals in Russia who were aged roughly 6 to 95. Extractions gave at least 5.5 micrograms of total RNA per sample. Combining a sample-barcoded 5' primer with a J-beta primer mix, a second PCR ran for roughly 7 to 12 cycles. TCRdb called the 5' RACE reads again in MiXCR, with one record for every CDR3 protein. The sample holds 1,800,000 or so distinct CDR3 sequences, around 42% seen once. With V trimmed by 4 bases and J by 5 bases, 8 bases remained unmatched. Germline V gives CDR1 SGHTA, CDR2 FQGNSA. CDR3 size: 15 residues. The V and J genes are TRBV7-2 and TRBJ2-5, with 9 bases identical to TRBD2. This sequence was found in a human donor in good health. The sample was blood. The CDR3 region is CASSYKRGAAETQYF. The CDR3 DNA reads as TGTGCCAGCAGCTATAAGCGGGGGGCGGCTGAGACCCAGTACTTC.